This TCR beta chain was captured by sequencing in a study of blood T cells in healthy people across ages. The ends were cut back, 5 bases at V and 0 bases at J, with 14 bases in the middle. CDR1 and CDR2 from the germline V gene are MDHEN and SYDVKM. This CDR3 has 16 amino acids. Combining a sample-barcoded 5' primer with a J-beta primer mix, a second PCR ran for roughly 7 to 12 cycles. TCRdb re-analysed the 5' RACE reads in MiXCR, keeping a single row per CDR3 protein. The sample has fewer than 1.5 million distinct CDR3 sequences, around 39% seen once; the top ten hold 7.9%. This receptor was identified in a woman aged 18 to 35 in good health. Sample: blood. The chain is built from TRBV28 and TRBJ2-1, with no clear D. CDR3 nucleotides: TGTGCCAGCAGTCTAGAGTGGGGTAGCTCCTACAATGAGCAGTTCTTC. Translated, it gives CASSLEWGSSYNEQFF.